These 19 T cell receptor beta chains were sequenced from one sample in a study of T cell repertoires in cytomegalovirus infection. The antigens for these receptors are not known. TCRdb re-called the reads with MiXCR, one entry per CDR3 protein. Of a few hundred thousand distinct CDR3 sequences listed, around two fifths were seen once; the top ten hold more than 40%. The sample was cultured PBMCs, taken from culture after CMV antigen stimulation. These receptors all come from a human donor in good health (CMV status not recorded). Some clones in this sample may be carry-over from other donors' samples.

This chain joins TRBV4-1 and TRBJ1-2; TRBD1 matches 9 bases. The CDR3 is 16 residues long. Trimming cost V 4 bases and J 4 bases; bases outside gene matches: 10. Germline lookup yields CDR1 MGHRA and CDR2 YSYEKL. In DNA, the CDR3 is TGCGCCAGCAGCCGTCAATCGGGACAGGGTATCTATGGCTACACCTTC. This gives the protein CASSRQSGQGIYGYTF.

The chain joins TRBV18 to TRBJ2-1; possible D gene TRBD2, 6 bases. V lost 1 base to trimming and J lost 5 bases, with 12 bases between them. This CDR3 is built from 15 residues. Germline V gene sequence: CDR1 KGHSH, CDR2 LQKENI. The CDR3 DNA follows: TGTGCCAGCTCACCACGGGCCCCGGGGGACAATGAGCAGTTCTTC. Protein sequence: CASSPRAPGDNEQFF.

The chain couples TRBV14 to TRBJ1-6; weak D call: TRBD1 (5 bases). V gave up 4 bases and J gave up 7 bases, with 14 bases separating them. CDR1 is SGHDN, CDR2 FVKESK, per germline. The CDR3 extends over 15 amino acids. The CDR3 here is CASSPRNGGNSPLHF. The CDR3 DNA sequence: TGTGCCAGCAGCCCACGCAACGGGGGGAATTCACCCCTCCACTTT.

The chain couples TRBV7-7 to TRBJ2-7, with 9 bases lining up with TRBD2. The ends lost 3 bases at V and 2 bases at J; junction bases unmatched: 8. Germline CDR1 SSHAT, CDR2 FNYEAQ (reference sequence). The CDR3 has 16 residues. The CDR3 protein is CASSFLGLAGTYEQYF. In DNA, the CDR3 is TGTGCCAGCAGCTTCCTTGGGCTAGCGGGGACCTACGAGCAGTACTTC. Full variable domain (missing parts from reference TRBV7-7 and TRBJ2-7): GAGVSQSPRYKVTKRGQDVTLRCDPISSHATLYWYQQALGQGPEFLTYFNYEAQPDKSGLPSDRFSAERPEGSISTLTIQRTEQRDSAMYRCASSFLGLAGTYEQYFGPGTRLTVT.

In this sample, this clonotype turned up a few times. The chain joins TRBV7-2 to TRBJ2-2, with D tentatively TRBD2 (7 bases). The V and J ends lost 6 bases and 4 bases respectively, with 15 bases between them. Germline loops: CDR1 SGHTA, CDR2 FQGNSA. The CDR3 extends over 15 amino acids. The CDR3 loop is CASSPEGGLTGELFF. Written as DNA, the CDR3 is TGTGCCAGCAGTCCAGAGGGGGGGCTCACCGGGGAGCTGTTTTTT.

J is TRBJ1-2 and V is TRBV19; the match to TRBD1 covers 9 bases. After removal of 7 bases from V and 1 base from J, the junction contained 10 bases not matched to a gene. The CDR3 consists of 16 residues. Germline V gene data show CDR1 as LNHDA and CDR2 as SQIVND (reference sequence). The CDR3 loop is CASNPDRGGINYGYTF. DNA for the CDR3: TGTGCCAGTAACCCGGACAGGGGAGGGATTAACTATGGCTACACCTTC.

This sequence joins TRBV6-2 or TRBV6-3 and TRBJ2-7; TRBD2 matches 15 bases. The germline gives CDR1 MNHEY, CDR2 SVGEGT. Trimming removed 7 bases from V and 6 bases from J; junction bases left unmatched: 7. The CDR3 loop spans 15 amino acids. CDR3 amino acids: CASTPLGLAGGEQYF. DNA of the CDR3: TGTGCCAGCACCCCTCTGGGACTAGCGGGGGGCGAGCAGTACTTC.

The chain carries TRBV28 and TRBJ1-5; 9 nucleotides align to TRBD1. The CDR3 is 16 amino acids. With V trimmed by 6 bases and J by 5 bases, 11 bases remained unmatched. Germline assignment: CDR1 MDHEN and CDR2 SYDVKM. The CDR3 DNA sequence: TGTGCCAGCAGCTACTACAGGGGGCGTTCGGATCAGCCCCAGCATTTT. It translates to CASSYYRGRSDQPQHF.

The chain joins TRBV15 to TRBJ2-7; unclear D gene. The CDR3 sequence is 16 residues long. Per germline, CDR1 LNHNV and CDR2 YYDKDF (reference sequence). Trimming pared 1 base from V and 1 base from J, leaving 14 bases between. In nucleotides, the CDR3 is TGTGCCACCAGCAGAGGTGTAGGCTACGTGTCCTACGAGCAGTACTTC. Protein product: CATSRGVGYVSYEQYF.

The chain uses TRBV12-3 or TRBV12-4 and TRBJ2-1; 9 positions match TRBD2. With 3 bases clipped from V and 8 bases from J, the junction kept 8 bases outside the gene matches. The CDR3 sequence is 15 residues long. CDR3 sequence reads: CASSFGASGMDEQFF. The CDR3 nucleotides are TGTGCCAGCAGTTTCGGGGCTAGCGGGATGGATGAGCAGTTCTTC.

There are a few counts of this clonotype. This chain uses TRBV7-9 with TRBJ2-2; D is ambiguous. The germline V gene encodes CDR1 SEHNR and CDR2 FQNEAQ (reference sequence). CDR3 length equals 15 residues. Trimming left V 4 bases short and J 0 bases short, with 9 bases between. The CDR3 is CASSSPSPNTGELFF. The CDR3 DNA is TGTGCCAGCAGCTCCCCGTCCCCGAACACCGGGGAGCTGTTTTTT.

The sample holds a few counts of this clonotype. The rearrangement uses TRBV12-3 or TRBV12-4 and TRBJ1-4; D is ambiguous. The CDR3 has 14 residues. V lost 6 bases to trimming and J lost 5 bases, with 13 bases between them. The CDR3 sequence: CASSPWRRNEKLFF. In DNA, the CDR3 is TGTGCCAGCAGCCCCTGGCGCAGGAATGAAAAACTGTTTTTT.

The chain combines TRBV6-2 or TRBV6-3 with TRBJ1-4, with D hard to call. The CDR3 has 15 amino acids. The V gene lost 6 bases and the J gene lost 8 bases, with 19 bases spanning the gap. The V gene's germline CDR1 is MNHEY and CDR2 SVGEGT. The DNA of the CDR3 is TGTGCCAGCAGCCCAGCCGGATATGAAGGCGAAAAACTGTTTTTT. Translation: CASSPAGYEGEKLFF.

J is TRBJ1-5 and V is TRBV27; TRBD1 aligns across 8 bases. V was pared by 0 bases and J by 0 bases, with 16 bases of the junction left unmatched. The CDR3 totals 21 residues. Germline V gives CDR1 MNHEY, CDR2 SMNVEV (reference sequence). The CDR3 sequence: CASSLSPRGLKGPGSNQPQHF. The CDR3 bases are TGTGCCAGCAGTTTATCCCCCAGGGGGCTTAAGGGTCCTGGTAGCAATCAGCCCCAGCATTTT.

This clonotype turned up a few times. V and J are TRBV11-3 and TRBJ2-5, with D perhaps matching TRBD1 or TRBD2 (5 bases each). Trimming pared 5 bases from V and 0 bases from J, leaving 10 bases between. CDR1 is SGHNT and CDR2 is YENEEA in the germline V gene. The length of the CDR3 is 14 residues. As DNA, the CDR3 is TGTGCCAGCAGCCGGGGCCCGAACCAAGAGACCCAGTACTTC. Translating it yields CASSRGPNQETQYF. Complete variable domain (other parts from reference TRBV11-3 and TRBJ2-5): EAGVVQSPRYKIIEKKQPVAFWCNPISGHNTLYWYLQNLGQGPELLIRYENEEAVDDSQLPKDRFSAERLKGVDSTLKIQPAELGDSAVYLCASSRGPNQETQYFGPGTRLLVL.

This clonotype was seen a handful of times. The chain joins TRBV7-2 to TRBJ2-7; no definite D call. V was pared by 1 base and J by 2 bases, with 9 bases between. The CDR3 spans 14 residues. Germline CDR1 and CDR2: SGHTA and FQGNSA. This chain's CDR3 is CASSLVRAAYEQYF. The CDR3 region has the DNA TGTGCCAGCAGCTTAGTTCGGGCAGCCTACGAGCAGTACTTC.

The sample holds one count of this clonotype. J is TRBJ1-3 and V is TRBV7-7, with D perhaps matching TRBD1 (5 bases). CDR1 SSHAT and CDR2 FNYEAQ come from the germline V gene (reference sequence). The CDR3 spans 16 residues. With 5 bases removed from V and 0 bases from J, the gap between germline ends came to 14 bases. The CDR3 sequence is CASSPGTWSSGNTIYF. The CDR3 coding sequence is TGTGCCAGCAGCCCGGGGACCTGGAGCTCTGGAAACACCATATATTTT.

This clonotype was counted between two and nine times. The chain employs TRBV6-6 and TRBJ2-1, with D perhaps given as TRBD1 or TRBD2 (5 bases each). The CDR3 has 15 residues. V gave up 6 bases and J gave up 7 bases, with 19 bases separating them. CDR1 and CDR2 from the germline V gene are MNHNY and SVGAGI (reference sequence). CDR3 DNA sequence: TGTGCCAGCAGAAGGACCGGGACCCTATTAAATGAGCAGTTCTTC. Encoded protein: CASRRTGTLLNEQFF.

This chain connects TRBV6-6 to TRBJ2-7, with 12 bases aligning to TRBD2. Per germline, CDR1 MNHNY and CDR2 SVGAGI (reference sequence). There are 21 residues in the CDR3. With V trimmed by 0 bases and J by 0 bases, 15 bases remained unmatched. The CDR3 sequence: CASSYSFEGRLAGVVSYEQYF. The CDR3 nucleotides are TGTGCCAGCAGTTACTCTTTCGAAGGGAGACTAGCGGGAGTCGTCTCCTACGAGCAGTACTTC.